Listed here is a single TCR beta chain. Its antigen is still unknown. PCR employed 60 Vbeta and 13 Jbeta primers. The assay was immunoSEQ multiplex PCR, and TCRdb's table has in-frame clones only and misses some. Of 120,000 to 150,000 clones listed, around 73% were seen once; the top ten hold 1.5% to 2%. This record belongs to a study of cytomegalovirus exposure and HLA in healthy donors. Study outcomes and limitations: Most TCR sequences proved rare, with some public TCRs found in many donors. The authors enumerated under 200 TCR beta chains as linked to cytomegalovirus. Looking again later, the authors saw that most CMV-associated TCR beta chains seemed HLA-restricted.

After removal of 0 bases from V and 5 bases from J, the junction contained 8 bases not matched to a gene. Germline V CDR1 and CDR2: LNHNV, YYDKDF (reference sequence). The length of the CDR3 is 17 residues. The J gene is TRBJ1-2, the V gene TRBV15; 11 positions match TRBD1. The origin of this receptor is a female donor in good health and CMV-seronegative. Sequencing used PBMCs. The CDR3 coding sequence is TGTGCCACCAGCAGAGATCCCGGGACAGGGGGAACATATGGCTACACCTTC. Its protein product is CATSRDPGTGGTYGYTF.